The rows below give T cell receptor beta chains drawn from one sample of a study of T-cell memory formation after mild COVID-19. Each CDR3 protein is one row after TCRdb ran MiXCR on the 5' RACE reads. The repertoire holds some 130,000 distinct CDR3 sequences, with 5% to 6.5% as singletons. Specimen: PBMCs or a T cell subset sorted from them (not recorded which). The origin of the receptors is an adult woman who had mild COVID-19 (a few samples of this study predate the infection). Cell type and time point are not known. The CDR3 runs from the conserved cysteine through the conserved F or W. A D gene is named only where the DNA matches it firmly. Clone size is not always given. Where it is, it says once, few, many or a class for expanded clones.

D gene: -
V gene: TRBV12-3/TRBV12-4
J gene: TRBJ1-1
clone size: few
CDR3 protein: CASKGLRVVGGTEAFF
CDR3 DNA: TGTGCCAGCAAGGGGCTTAGGGTAGTGGGCGGAACTGAAGCTTTCTTT

D gene: -
V gene: TRBV5-6
J gene: TRBJ1-3
clone size: few
CDR3 protein: CASSRALSGNTIYF
CDR3 DNA: TGTGCCAGCAGCCGGGCCTTGTCTGGAAACACCATATATTTT

D gene: -
V gene: TRBV5-1
J gene: TRBJ2-6
clone size: many
CDR3 protein: CASREFSGANVLTF
CDR3 DNA: TGCGCCAGCAGAGAGTTCTCTGGGGCCAACGTCCTGACTTTC

D gene: TRBD2
V gene: TRBV7-2
J gene: TRBJ2-1
clone size: -
CDR3 protein: CASSLRGGRNEQFF
CDR3 DNA: TGTGCCAGCAGCCTACGGGGCGGGAGGAATGAGCAGTTCTTC

D gene: -
V gene: TRBV7-9
J gene: TRBJ1-1
clone size: -
CDR3 protein: CASSPSSDTEAFF
CDR3 DNA: TGTGCCAGCAGCCCCAGTTCAGACACTGAAGCTTTCTTT

D gene: TRBD2
V gene: TRBV7-3
J gene: TRBJ2-3
clone size: few
CDR3 protein: CASSLRGPGTSVPDTQYF
CDR3 DNA: TGTGCCAGCAGCTTAAGGGGACCCGGGACTAGCGTACCAGATACGCAGTATTTT

D gene: TRBD2
V gene: TRBV7-3
J gene: TRBJ2-1
clone size: -
CDR3 protein: CASSRGGFYNEQFF
CDR3 DNA: TGTGCCAGCAGTCGGGGGGGATTCTACAATGAGCAGTTCTTC

D gene: TRBD1
V gene: TRBV24-1
J gene: TRBJ2-1
clone size: -
CDR3 protein: CATSDSSGGRSNEQFF
CDR3 DNA: TGTGCCACCAGTGATTCCTCAGGGGGCCGGTCGAATGAGCAGTTCTTC

D gene: TRBD2
V gene: TRBV7-6
J gene: TRBJ2-1
clone size: many
CDR3 protein: CASSLTLMTSGGRAEQFF
CDR3 DNA: TGTGCCAGCAGCTTAACACTAATGACTAGCGGGGGGAGGGCTGAGCAGTTCTTC

D gene: TRBD1
V gene: TRBV27
J gene: TRBJ1-1
clone size: few
CDR3 protein: CASARGIEAFF
CDR3 DNA: TGTGCCAGCGCCAGGGGGATTGAAGCTTTCTTT

D gene: -
V gene: TRBV5-1
J gene: TRBJ2-7
clone size: -
CDR3 protein: CASSLAARLAYEQYF
CDR3 DNA: TGCGCCAGCAGCTTGGCAGCCCGCTTAGCCTACGAGCAGTACTTC

D gene: -
V gene: TRBV7-2
J gene: TRBJ1-3
clone size: -
CDR3 protein: CASCMSPSGNTIYF
CDR3 DNA: TGTGCCAGCTGTATGAGCCCTTCTGGAAACACCATATATTTT

D gene: -
V gene: TRBV5-1
J gene: TRBJ1-3
clone size: -
CDR3 protein: CASSPDGGNTIYF
CDR3 DNA: TGCGCCAGCAGCCCAGATGGGGGAAACACCATATATTTT

D gene: -
V gene: TRBV4-1
J gene: TRBJ1-1
clone size: many
CDR3 protein: CASSPHGVDTEAFF
CDR3 DNA: TGCGCCAGCAGCCCCCACGGGGTGGACACTGAAGCTTTCTTT

D gene: -
V gene: TRBV4-3
J gene: TRBJ2-3
clone size: many
CDR3 protein: CASSQSFESTDTQYF
CDR3 DNA: TGCGCCAGCAGCCAAAGTTTCGAAAGCACAGATACGCAGTATTTT

D gene: -
V gene: TRBV6-6
J gene: TRBJ1-2
clone size: many
CDR3 protein: CAAGTDYGYTF
CDR3 DNA: TGTGCCGCCGGGACGGACTATGGCTACACCTTC

D gene: -
V gene: TRBV7-9
J gene: TRBJ2-5
clone size: many
CDR3 protein: CASSLAGRNQETQYF
CDR3 DNA: TGTGCCAGCAGCTTAGCGGGACGGAACCAAGAGACCCAGTACTTC

D gene: -
V gene: TRBV7-2
J gene: TRBJ1-3
clone size: -
CDR3 protein: CASSAIGSGNTIYF
CDR3 DNA: TGTGCCAGCAGCGCAATCGGCTCTGGAAACACCATATATTTT